The next 5 T cell receptor beta chains were all read from a single sample in a study of shared T cell receptors in the human thymus. Profiling relied on immunoSEQ multiplex PCR, and the TCRdb table lists in-frame clones only, not all of them. The sample consists of some 760,000 clones, 70% to 90% of them appearing once. The sample was also linked to a second study, of human thymus T cells.

The sample consisted of thymocytes. Receptors were obtained from a girl under three years old with a congenital heart defect.

This chain joins TRBV4-1 and TRBJ2-7, with D hard to call. CDR3 size: 15 residues. V was shortened by 0 bases and J by 3 bases, with 12 bases between the two germline ends. Germline assignment: CDR1 MGHRA and CDR2 YSYEKL. The CDR3 protein is CASSQETNRFYEQYF. Written as DNA, the CDR3 is TGCGCCAGCAGCCAAGAGACAAATAGATTCTACGAGCAGTACTTC.

This chain links TRBV6-6 with TRBJ1-6; 7 bases fit TRBD1. J lost 8 bases, V lost 7 bases, and 11 bases had no gene match. Germline lookup yields CDR1 MNHNY and CDR2 SVGAGI (reference sequence). This CDR3 has 15 amino acids. The CDR3 bases are TGTGCCAGCACCAGAAATGACAGGGAGGATTCACCCCTCCACTTT. Its translation is CASTRNDREDSPLHF.

The V call is TRBV5-6, the J call TRBJ2-2; D might be TRBD2 (7 bases). The germline V gene encodes CDR1 SGHDT and CDR2 YYEEEE. The CDR3 has 17 amino acids. The V gene lost 0 bases and the J gene lost 5 bases, with 17 bases spanning the gap. CDR3 protein: CASSLALRTRGTGELFF. CDR3 coding DNA: TGTGCCAGCAGCTTGGCCTTAAGGACTAGGGGGACCGGGGAGCTGTTTTTT. Complete variable domain (other parts from reference TRBV5-6 and TRBJ2-2): DAGVTQSPTHLIKTRGQQVTLRCSPKSGHDTVSWYQQALGQGPQFIFQYYEEEERQRGNFPDRFSGHQFPNYSSELNVNALLLGDSALYLCASSLALRTRGTGELFFGEGSRLTVL.

The chain couples TRBV5-1 to TRBJ2-7, with TRBD1 matching over 10 bases. The CDR3 runs 15 residues. Germline V gene data show CDR1 as SGHRS and CDR2 as YFSETQ. J gave up 7 bases and V 0 bases, and 7 bases lay outside the gene matches. The CDR3 bases are TGCGCCAGCAGCTTGGTAGGGACAGGGGTCATGGAGCAGTACTTC. Its translation is CASSLVGTGVMEQYF.

The genes are TRBV6-1 and TRBJ1-2; D is possibly TRBD1 (5 bases). V was clipped by 4 bases and J by 3 bases, with 12 bases between them. Looked up from germline, CDR1 is MNHNS and CDR2 is SASEGT. This CDR3 is 14 amino acids long. DNA for the CDR3: TGTGCCAGCAGTGCTACAGGAAGCGACTATGGCTACACCTTC. Its protein product is CASSATGSDYGYTF.